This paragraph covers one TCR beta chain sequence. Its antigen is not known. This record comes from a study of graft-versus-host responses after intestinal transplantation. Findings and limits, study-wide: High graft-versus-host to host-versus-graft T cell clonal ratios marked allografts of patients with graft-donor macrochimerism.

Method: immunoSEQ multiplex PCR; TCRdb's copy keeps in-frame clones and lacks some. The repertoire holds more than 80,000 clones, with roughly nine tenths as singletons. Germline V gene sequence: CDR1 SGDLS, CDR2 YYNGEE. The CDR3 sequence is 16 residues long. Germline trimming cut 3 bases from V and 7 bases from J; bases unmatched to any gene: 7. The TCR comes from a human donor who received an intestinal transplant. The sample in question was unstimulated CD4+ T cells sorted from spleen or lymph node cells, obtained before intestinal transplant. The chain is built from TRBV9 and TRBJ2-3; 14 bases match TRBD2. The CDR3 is CASSESGLAGVNTQYF. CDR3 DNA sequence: TGTGCCAGCAGCGAATCGGGACTAGCGGGAGTTAATACGCAGTATTTT.